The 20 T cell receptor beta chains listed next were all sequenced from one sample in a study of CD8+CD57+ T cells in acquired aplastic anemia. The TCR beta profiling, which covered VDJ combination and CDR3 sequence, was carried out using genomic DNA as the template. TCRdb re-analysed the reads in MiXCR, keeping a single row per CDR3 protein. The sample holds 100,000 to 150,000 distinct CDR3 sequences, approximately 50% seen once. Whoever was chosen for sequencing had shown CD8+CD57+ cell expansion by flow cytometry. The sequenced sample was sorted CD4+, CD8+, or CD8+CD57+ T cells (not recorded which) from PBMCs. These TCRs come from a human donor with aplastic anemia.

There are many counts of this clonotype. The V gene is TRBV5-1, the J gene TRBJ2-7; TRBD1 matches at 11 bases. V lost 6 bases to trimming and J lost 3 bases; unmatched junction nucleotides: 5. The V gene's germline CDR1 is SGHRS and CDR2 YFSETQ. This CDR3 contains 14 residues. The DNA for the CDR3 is TGCGCCAGCACAACCGGGACAGGGGGCTACGAGCAGTACTTC. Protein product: CASTTGTGGYEQYF.

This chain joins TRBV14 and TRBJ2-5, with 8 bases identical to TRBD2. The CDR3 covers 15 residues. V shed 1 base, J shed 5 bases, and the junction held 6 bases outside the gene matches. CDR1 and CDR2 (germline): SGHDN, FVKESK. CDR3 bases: TGTGCCAGCAGCCAAGTTTTAGCGGGACTTGAGACCCAGTACTTC. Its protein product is CASSQVLAGLETQYF.

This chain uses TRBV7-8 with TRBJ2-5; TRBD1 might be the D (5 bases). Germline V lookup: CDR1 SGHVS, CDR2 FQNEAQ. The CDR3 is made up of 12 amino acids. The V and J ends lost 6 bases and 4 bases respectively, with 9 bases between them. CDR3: CASRLQAETQYF. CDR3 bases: TGTGCCAGCAGATTACAGGCAGAGACCCAGTACTTC.

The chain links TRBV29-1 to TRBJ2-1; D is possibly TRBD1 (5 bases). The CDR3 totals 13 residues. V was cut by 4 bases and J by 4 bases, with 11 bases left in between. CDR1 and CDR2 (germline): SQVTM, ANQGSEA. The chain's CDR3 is CSVARGPYNEQFF. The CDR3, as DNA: TGCAGCGTTGCTAGGGGTCCTTACAATGAGCAGTTCTTC.

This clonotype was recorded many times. The CDR3 reads CASSEGASYGYTF. CDR3 nucleotides: TGTGCCAGCAGCGAAGGGGCCAGCTATGGCTACACCTTC. This chain uses TRBV7-9 with TRBJ1-2; tentative D call: TRBD1 (5 bases). The V gene lost 5 bases and the J gene lost 4 bases, with 11 bases spanning the gap. The CDR3 is made up of 13 amino acids. Looked up from germline, CDR1 is SEHNR and CDR2 is FQNEAQ (reference sequence). Looking up the rest from reference TRBV7-9 and TRBJ1-2 gives the full variable domain: DTGVSQNPRHKITKRGQNVTFRCDPISEHNRLYWYRQTLGQGPEFLTYFQNEAQLEKSRLLSDRFSAERPKGSFSTLEIQRTEQGDSAMYLCASSEGASYGYTFGSGTRLTVV.

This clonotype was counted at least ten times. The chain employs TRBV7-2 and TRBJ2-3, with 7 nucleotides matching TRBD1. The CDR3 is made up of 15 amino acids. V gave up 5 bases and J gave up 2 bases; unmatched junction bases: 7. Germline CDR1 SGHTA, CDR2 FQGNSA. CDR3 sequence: CASSTRDRYTDTQYF. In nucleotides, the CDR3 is TGTGCCAGCAGCACCCGGGACAGATACACAGATACGCAGTATTTT.

CDR3 sequence (DNA): TGCGCCAGCAGCCAGGCCAGCGGGAGGGACCTCTCCTACGAGCAGTACTTC. This sequence encodes CASSQASGRDLSYEQYF. This rearrangement joins TRBV4-1 to TRBJ2-7; 10 bases fit TRBD2. CDR1 is MGHRA, CDR2 YSYEKL, per germline. This CDR3 is 17 amino acids long. V dropped 3 bases and J dropped 0; count of bases not matched to a gene: 8.

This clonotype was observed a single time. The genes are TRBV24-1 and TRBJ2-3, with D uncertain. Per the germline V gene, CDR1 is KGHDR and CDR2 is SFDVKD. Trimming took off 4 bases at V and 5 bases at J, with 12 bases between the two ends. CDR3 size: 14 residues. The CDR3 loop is CATSDPGRRDTQYF. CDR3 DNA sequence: TGTGCCACCAGTGACCCCGGACGAAGAGATACGCAGTATTTT.

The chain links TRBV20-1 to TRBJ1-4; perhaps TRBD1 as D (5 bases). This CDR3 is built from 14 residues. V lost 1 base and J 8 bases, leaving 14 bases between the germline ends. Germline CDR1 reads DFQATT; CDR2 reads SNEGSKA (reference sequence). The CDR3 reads CSARAYQGSEKLFF. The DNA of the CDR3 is TGCAGTGCTAGAGCCTATCAGGGTAGCGAAAAACTGTTTTTT.

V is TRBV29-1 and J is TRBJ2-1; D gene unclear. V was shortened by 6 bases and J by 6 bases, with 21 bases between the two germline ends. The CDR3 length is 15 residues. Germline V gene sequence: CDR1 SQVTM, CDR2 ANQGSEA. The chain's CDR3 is CSVCNTATPVNEQFF. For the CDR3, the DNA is TGCAGCGTCTGTAACACAGCGACCCCAGTCAATGAGCAGTTCTTC.

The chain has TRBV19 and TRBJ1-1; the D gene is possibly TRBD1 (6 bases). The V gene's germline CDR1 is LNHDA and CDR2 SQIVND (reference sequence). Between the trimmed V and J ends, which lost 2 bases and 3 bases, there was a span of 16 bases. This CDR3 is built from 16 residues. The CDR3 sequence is CASSILTGLMDTEAFF. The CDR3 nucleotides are TGTGCCAGTAGTATATTAACAGGGTTGATGGACACTGAAGCTTTCTTT.

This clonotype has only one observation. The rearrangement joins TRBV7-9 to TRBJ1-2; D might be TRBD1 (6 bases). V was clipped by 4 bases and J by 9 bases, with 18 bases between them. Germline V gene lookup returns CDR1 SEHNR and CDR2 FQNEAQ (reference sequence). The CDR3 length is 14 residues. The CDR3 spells CASSSRGDIVSYTF. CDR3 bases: TGTGCCAGCAGCTCAAGGGGGGACATTGTTAGCTACACCTTC.

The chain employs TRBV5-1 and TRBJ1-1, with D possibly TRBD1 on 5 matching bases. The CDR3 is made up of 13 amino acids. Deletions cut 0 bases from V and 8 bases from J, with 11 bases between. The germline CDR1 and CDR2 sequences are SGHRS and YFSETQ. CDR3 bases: TGCGCCAGCAGCTTGGACAGGTACTACGAAGCTTTCTTT. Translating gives CASSLDRYYEAFF.

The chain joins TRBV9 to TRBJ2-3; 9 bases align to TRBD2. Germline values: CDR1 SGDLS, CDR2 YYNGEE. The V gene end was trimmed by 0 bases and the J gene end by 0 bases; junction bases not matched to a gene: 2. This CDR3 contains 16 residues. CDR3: CASSVGGGASTDTQYF. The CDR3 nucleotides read TGTGCCAGCAGCGTAGGCGGGGGGGCTAGCACAGATACGCAGTATTTT.

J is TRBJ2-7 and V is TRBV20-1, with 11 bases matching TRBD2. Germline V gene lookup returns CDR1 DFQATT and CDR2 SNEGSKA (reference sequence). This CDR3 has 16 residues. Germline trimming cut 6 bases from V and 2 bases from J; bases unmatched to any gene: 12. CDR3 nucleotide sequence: TGCAGTGCCAGCAGCCAGGGACTAGCGGATACCTACGAGCAGTACTTC. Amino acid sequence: CSASSQGLADTYEQYF.

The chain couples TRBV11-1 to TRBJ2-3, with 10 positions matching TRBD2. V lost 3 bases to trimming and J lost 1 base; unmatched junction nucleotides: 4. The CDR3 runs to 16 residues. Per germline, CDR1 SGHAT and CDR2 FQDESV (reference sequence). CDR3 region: CASSFGLAGGTDTQYF. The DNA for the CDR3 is TGTGCCAGCAGCTTTGGCCTAGCGGGGGGCACAGATACGCAGTATTTT.

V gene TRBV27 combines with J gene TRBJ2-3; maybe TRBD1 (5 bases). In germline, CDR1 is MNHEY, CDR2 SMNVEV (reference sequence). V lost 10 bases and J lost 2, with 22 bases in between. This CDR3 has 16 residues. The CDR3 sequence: CAMYSPTSRATDTQYF. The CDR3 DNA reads TGTGCCATGTACTCCCCAACGAGCAGGGCCACAGATACGCAGTATTTT.

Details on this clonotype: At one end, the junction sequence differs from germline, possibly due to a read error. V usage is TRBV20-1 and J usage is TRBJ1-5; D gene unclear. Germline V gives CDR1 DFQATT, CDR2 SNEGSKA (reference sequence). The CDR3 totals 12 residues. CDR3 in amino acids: CSALESNQPQHF. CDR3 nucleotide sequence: TGCAGTGCTCTGGAAAGCAATCAGCCTCAGCATTTT.

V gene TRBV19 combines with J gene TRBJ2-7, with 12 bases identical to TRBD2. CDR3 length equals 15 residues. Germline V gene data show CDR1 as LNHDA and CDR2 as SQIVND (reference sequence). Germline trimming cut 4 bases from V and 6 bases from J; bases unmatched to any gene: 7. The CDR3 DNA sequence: TGTGCCAGTAGTACACCAAGGACTAGCGGGGCCGAGCAGTACTTC. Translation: CASSTPRTSGAEQYF.

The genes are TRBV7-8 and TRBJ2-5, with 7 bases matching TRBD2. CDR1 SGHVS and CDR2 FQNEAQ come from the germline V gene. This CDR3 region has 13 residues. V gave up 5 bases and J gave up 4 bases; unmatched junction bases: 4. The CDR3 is CASSLQRGETQYF. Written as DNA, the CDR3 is TGTGCCAGCAGCCTTCAGCGGGGAGAGACCCAGTACTTC.